There are many counts of the clone carrying this T cell receptor (beta chain). Its antigen is not identified. The sample belongs to a study of Graves' ophthalmopathy and Graves' hyperthyroidism. Study-level background: Peripheral blood (taken before any treatment) was collected at initial diagnosis.

V lost 5 bases and J lost 3, with 16 bases in between. The CDR3 length is 15 residues. In germline, CDR1 is SGHDN, CDR2 FVKESK. RNA transcripts were the template, and TCR beta CDR3 regions were amplified from them. The workflow started with a first-round RT-PCR run with HTBI primers and then moved on to a second-round multiplex PCR. TCRdb re-called the multiplex PCR reads through MiXCR, storing one row per CDR3 protein. This table holds 600,000 to 700,000 distinct CDR3 sequences, roughly 39% found once. Findings of the study overall: Sensitivity reached more than 70% and specificity 72.22% when the model predicted ophthalmopathy progression.

This clonotype was obtained from an adult man with Graves' ophthalmopathy. The V call is TRBV14, the J call TRBJ1-2, with D possibly being TRBD1 (6 bases). The material sequenced was peripheral blood. The CDR3 spells CASSMGRTDHYGYTF. CDR3 DNA: TGTGCCAGCAGCATGGGAAGGACAGACCACTATGGCTACACCTTC.